These 22 T cell receptor beta chains came from one sample sequenced in a study of shared clonotypes between healthy human individuals. Assay used: immunoSEQ multiplex PCR; TCRdb lists only in-frame clones, some missing. Of 2 million to 2.5 million clones in the sample, 90% to 96% were seen once. Sequences were obtained from naive CD4+ T cells sorted from blood. Subset denoted: CD45RA+ positively selected. The receptors derive from a young man in good health.

The rearrangement links TRBV7-6 to TRBJ2-1, with 8 bases lining up with TRBD2. From germline, CDR1 is SGHVS and CDR2 FNYEAQ. This CDR3 has 15 residues. The V gene end was trimmed by 1 base and the J gene end by 4 bases; junction bases not matched to a gene: 3. The CDR3 nucleotides are TGTGCCAGCAGCTTAGGAGCGGGGGATTACAATGAGCAGTTCTTC. Amino acid sequence: CASSLGAGDYNEQFF. Full variable domain (outside the CDR3, taken from reference TRBV7-6 and TRBJ2-1): GAGVSQSPRYKVTKRGQDVALRCDPISGHVSLYWYRQALGQGPEFLTYFNYEAQQDKSGLPNDRFSAERPEGSISTLTIQRTEQRDSAMYRCASSLGAGDYNEQFFGPGTRLTVL.

The gene calls are TRBV6-1 and TRBJ2-3; D is ambiguous. V dropped 2 bases and J dropped 10 bases, with 16 bases sitting between them. The germline gives CDR1 MNHNS, CDR2 SASEGT. The length of the CDR3 is 14 residues. CDR3 in DNA: TGTGCCAGCAGTGAAACTTGGGGTCCAATTGCGCAGTATTTT. This gives the protein CASSETWGPIAQYF.

The chain joins TRBV6-5 to TRBJ2-7, with D uncertain. The CDR3 consists of 11 residues. Trimming took off 8 bases at V and 6 bases at J, with 11 bases between the two ends. Germline V lookup: CDR1 MNHEY, CDR2 SVGAGI. The CDR3 region has the DNA TGTGCCAGCGCCCTTGGTTCCGAGCAGTACTTC. Its translation: CASALGSEQYF.

The chain combines TRBV29-1 with TRBJ1-1, with TRBD1 matching 8 bases. The CDR3 has 15 residues. Germline V gives CDR1 SQVTM, CDR2 ANQGSEA. The V and J ends lost 6 bases and 5 bases, in that order; junction bases with no gene match: 14. The CDR3 is CSVGSRTGRGTEAFF. CDR3 nucleotides: TGCAGCGTCGGATCTCGGACAGGGCGGGGAACTGAAGCTTTCTTT.

As to this clone: The same CDR3 can be traced to other DNA sequences in this sample. The rearrangement joins TRBV5-1 to TRBJ2-7; 11 bases line up with TRBD1. CDR3 length: 14 residues. V dropped 4 bases and J dropped 5; count of bases not matched to a gene: 5. Germline assignment: CDR1 SGHRS and CDR2 YFSETQ. The CDR3 reads CASSPGQGADEQYF. The CDR3 nucleotides read TGCGCCAGCAGCCCCGGACAGGGGGCGGACGAGCAGTACTTC.

CDR3 coding DNA: TGTGCCAGCAGCTTGGGAGGGGTGAGTGGCTACACCTTC. It encodes CASSLGGVSGYTF. This chain uses TRBV5-4 with TRBJ1-2; D might be TRBD1 (5 bases). Trimming removed 0 bases at V and 7 bases at J, with 10 bases between. Germline V CDR1 and CDR2: SGHNT, YYREEE (reference sequence). The CDR3 loop spans 13 amino acids.

V usage is TRBV27 and J usage is TRBJ1-4; perhaps TRBD1 as D (5 bases). This CDR3 has 15 residues. V lost 5 bases and J lost 4, with 14 bases in between. The germline CDR1 and CDR2 sequences are MNHEY and SMNVEV (reference sequence). CDR3 coding DNA: TGTGCCAGCAGTCGTTCAGGACACCTTAATGAAAAACTGTTTTTT. It encodes CASSRSGHLNEKLFF.

The rearrangement uses TRBV18 and TRBJ1-1; a weak D match, TRBD1 (6 bases). Germline CDR1 is KGHSH and CDR2 is LQKENI. This CDR3 region has 16 residues. The ends were cut back, 1 base at V and 2 bases at J, with 14 bases in the middle. The CDR3 is CASSPLETGTNTEAFF. The CDR3 DNA reads as TGTGCCAGCTCACCACTAGAAACAGGGACCAACACTGAAGCTTTCTTT.

The chain is built from TRBV19 and TRBJ1-6; D unresolved. Trimming removed 1 base from V and 9 bases from J, with 13 bases in between. Germline V gene lookup returns CDR1 LNHDA and CDR2 SQIVND (reference sequence). The CDR3 covers 15 residues. In DNA form, the CDR3 reads TGTGCCAGTAGTATAGGACCCATGGAGAGTTCACCCCTCCACTTT. Translation gives CASSIGPMESSPLHF.

The chain joins TRBV19 to TRBJ2-7, with TRBD1 matching 10 bases. Trimming removed 6 bases from V and 2 bases from J; junction bases left unmatched: 13. There are 17 residues in the CDR3. Germline V gene data show CDR1 as LNHDA and CDR2 as SQIVND (reference sequence). CDR3 sequence: CASSERSTGQGTYEQYF. CDR3 nucleotides: TGTGCCAGTAGCGAGCGGTCGACGGGACAGGGGACCTACGAGCAGTACTTC.

This chain joins TRBV7-9 and TRBJ1-5; D might be TRBD1 (5 bases). The V gene's germline CDR1 is SEHNR and CDR2 FQNEAQ (reference sequence). The CDR3 runs to 18 residues. The germline V and J ends were trimmed by 1 base and 0 bases, with 16 bases remaining between them. The CDR3 spells CASSLGAGTIYSNQPQHF. CDR3 coding DNA: TGTGCCAGCAGCTTAGGAGCCGGGACCATCTATAGCAATCAGCCCCAGCATTTT.

The gene calls are TRBV7-3 and TRBJ2-2, with D hard to call. The CDR3 totals 17 residues. Trimming removed 0 bases at V and 4 bases at J, with 15 bases between. Germline assignment: CDR1 SGHTA and CDR2 FQGTGA. The CDR3, as DNA: TGTGCCAGCAGCTTAACTGGGCACGTCAGCGCCACCGGGGAGCTGTTTTTT. Its protein is CASSLTGHVSATGELFF.

The chain carries TRBV6-1 and TRBJ2-5; D unclear. Germline V gene lookup returns CDR1 MNHNS and CDR2 SASEGT. The V end was cut by 3 bases, the J end by 1 base, with 9 bases between. The CDR3 has 14 residues. CDR3 loop: CASSEKQSQETQYF. The CDR3 bases are TGTGCCAGCAGTGAGAAACAGTCCCAAGAGACCCAGTACTTC.

The rearrangement joins TRBV9 to TRBJ2-3, with 9 nucleotides matching TRBD2. CDR1 and CDR2 (germline): SGDLS, YYNGEE. CDR3 length: 16 amino acids. V was pared by 0 bases and J by 2 bases, with 4 bases of the junction left unmatched. This CDR3 is CASSVVGGGATDTQYF. Written as DNA, the CDR3 is TGTGCCAGCAGCGTAGTTGGCGGGGGGGCCACAGATACGCAGTATTTT.

With respect to this clone: Compared with germline, one end of the junction differs, possibly owing to a read error. Different DNA sequences within this sample yield the same CDR3. The rearrangement links TRBV6-5 to TRBJ2-7; D is unresolved. The V gene's germline CDR1 is MNHEY and CDR2 SVGAGI. The CDR3 covers 15 residues. This CDR3 is CASSRLGFTSYEQYF. The CDR3 DNA reads as TGTGCCAGCAGTCGCCTCGGATTTACCTCCTACGAGCAGTACTTT.

The rearrangement links TRBV6-5 to TRBJ1-2; maybe TRBD1 (5 bases). The length of the CDR3 is 15 residues. Germline CDR1 and CDR2: MNHEY and SVGAGI. The V end was cut by 5 bases, the J end by 6 bases, with 19 bases between. The CDR3 DNA is TGTGCCAGCAGTCCCCAGTTGGGGGTCTACCATGGCTACACCTTC. Translated, it gives CASSPQLGVYHGYTF.

This chain joins TRBV2 and TRBJ1-6; 9 bases map to TRBD1. J lost 5 bases, V lost 0 bases, and 5 bases had no gene match. This CDR3 is built from 17 residues. The germline CDR1 and CDR2 sequences are SNHLY and FYNNEI. The DNA of the CDR3 is TGTGCCAGCAGTGAAGCGGGACAGGGTGGGAATAATTCACCCCTCCACTTT. Translating it yields CASSEAGQGGNNSPLHF.

CDR3 in DNA: TGTGCCAGCAGCCAAAACAGGGTAGAAGGCTACACCTTC. Protein product: CASSQNRVEGYTF. This sequence joins TRBV16 and TRBJ1-2; a weak D match, TRBD1 (6 bases). Between the trimmed V and J ends, which lost 2 bases and 8 bases, there was a span of 12 bases. From germline, CDR1 is KGHSY and CDR2 FQNENV. The CDR3 length is 13 residues.

The genes are TRBV2 and TRBJ2-3; D tentatively reads TRBD1 or TRBD2 (5 bases each). V lost 1 base, J lost 3 bases, and 14 bases lay in between. Looked up from germline, CDR1 is SNHLY and CDR2 is FYNNEI. The CDR3 runs to 16 residues. The CDR3 DNA sequence: TGTGCCAGCAGTGAAGGAATAAGGTGGGGGACAGATACGCAGTATTTT. Translated, it gives CASSEGIRWGTDTQYF.

This chain uses TRBV6-6 with TRBJ1-6, with D unclear. The CDR3 runs 14 residues. Trimming removed 2 bases from V and 6 bases from J, with 8 bases in between. CDR1 and CDR2 (germline): MNHNY, SVGAGI (reference sequence). Here the CDR3 DNA reads TGTGCCAGCAGTTACACCCTAGGTAATTCACCCCTCCACTTT. This encodes CASSYTLGNSPLHF.

The chain has TRBV2 and TRBJ2-5; 10 positions agree with TRBD1. Per germline, CDR1 SNHLY and CDR2 FYNNEI. J lost 3 bases, V lost 4 bases, and 20 bases had no gene match. The CDR3 contains 20 residues. This chain's CDR3 is CASSGPGTGEVVRLKETQYF. The CDR3 DNA sequence: TGTGCCAGCAGTGGGCCCGGGACAGGGGAGGTAGTCCGGCTCAAAGAGACCCAGTACTTC.

The rearrangement links TRBV9 to TRBJ1-5, with unresolved D. The CDR3 extends over 15 amino acids. V gave up 2 bases and J gave up 7 bases, with 16 bases separating them. The germline gives CDR1 SGDLS, CDR2 YYNGEE. The CDR3 sequence is CASSVGMAPEQPQHF. In DNA, the CDR3 is TGTGCCAGCAGCGTCGGAATGGCCCCCGAACAGCCCCAGCATTTT.